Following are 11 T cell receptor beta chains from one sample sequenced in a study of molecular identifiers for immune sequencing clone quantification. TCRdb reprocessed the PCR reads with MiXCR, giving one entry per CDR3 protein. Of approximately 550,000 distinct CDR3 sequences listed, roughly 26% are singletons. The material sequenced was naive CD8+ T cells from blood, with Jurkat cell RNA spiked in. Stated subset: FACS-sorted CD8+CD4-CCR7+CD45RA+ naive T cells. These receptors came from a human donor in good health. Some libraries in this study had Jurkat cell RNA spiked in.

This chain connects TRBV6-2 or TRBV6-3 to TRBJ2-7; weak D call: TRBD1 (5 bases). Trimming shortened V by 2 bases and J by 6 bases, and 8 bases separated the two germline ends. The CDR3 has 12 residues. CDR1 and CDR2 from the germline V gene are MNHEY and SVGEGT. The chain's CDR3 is CASSYGAPEQYF. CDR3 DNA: TGTGCCAGCAGTTACGGGGCCCCCGAGCAGTACTTC.

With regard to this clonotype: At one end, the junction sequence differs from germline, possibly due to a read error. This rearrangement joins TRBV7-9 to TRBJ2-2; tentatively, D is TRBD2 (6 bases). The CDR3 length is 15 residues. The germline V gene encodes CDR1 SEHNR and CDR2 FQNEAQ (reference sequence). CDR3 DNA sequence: TGTGCTAGCAGCTATAGAGGGGAGAACACCGGGGGGCTGTTTTTT. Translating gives CASSYRGENTGGLFF.

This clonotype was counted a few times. The CDR3 nucleotides read TGTGCCAGCAGCCAAGGACTGGAAAACGACTACCAAGAGACCCAGTACTTC. It translates to CASSQGLENDYQETQYF. The chain combines TRBV3-1 with TRBJ2-5; D unclear. V dropped 1 base and J dropped 0 bases, with 15 bases sitting between them. The CDR3 is made up of 17 amino acids. Germline-derived CDR1 and CDR2 are LGHDT and YNNKEL (reference sequence).

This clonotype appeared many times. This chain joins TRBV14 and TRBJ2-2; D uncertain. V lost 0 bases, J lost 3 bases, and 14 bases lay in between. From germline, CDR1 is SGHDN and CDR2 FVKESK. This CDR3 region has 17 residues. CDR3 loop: CASSQEASGRYTGELFF. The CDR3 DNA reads TGTGCCAGCAGCCAAGAGGCGTCGGGCAGATACACCGGGGAGCTGTTTTTT. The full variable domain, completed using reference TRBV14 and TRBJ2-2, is EAGVTQFPSHSVIEKGQTVTLRCDPISGHDNLYWYRRVMGKEIKFLLHFVKESKQDESGMPNNRFLAERTGGTYSTLKVQPAELEDSGVYFCASSQEASGRYTGELFFGEGSRLTVL.

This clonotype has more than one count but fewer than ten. Written as DNA, the CDR3 is TGTGCCAGCCGGCCGAGTGGGAATGAAAAACTGTTTTTT. Translation gives CASRPSGNEKLFF. The chain employs TRBV7-2 and TRBJ1-4; D gene uncertain. Germline values: CDR1 SGHTA, CDR2 FQGNSA. The CDR3 has 13 residues. V was shortened by 8 bases and J by 5 bases, with 12 bases between the two germline ends.

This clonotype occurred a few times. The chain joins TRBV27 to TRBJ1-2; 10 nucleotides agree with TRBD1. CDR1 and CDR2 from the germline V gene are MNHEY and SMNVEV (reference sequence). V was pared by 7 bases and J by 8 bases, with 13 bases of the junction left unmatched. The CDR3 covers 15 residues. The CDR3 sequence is CASTALIDRGLGYTF. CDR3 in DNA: TGTGCCAGCACAGCCCTAATAGACAGGGGGCTGGGCTACACCTTC.

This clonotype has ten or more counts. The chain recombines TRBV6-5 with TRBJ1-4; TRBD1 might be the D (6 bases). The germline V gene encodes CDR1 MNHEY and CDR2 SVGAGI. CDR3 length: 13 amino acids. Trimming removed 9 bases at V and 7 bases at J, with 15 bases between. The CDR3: CASSTGGGEKLFF. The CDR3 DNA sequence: TGTGCCAGTTCGACCGGAGGGGGTGAAAAACTGTTTTTT.

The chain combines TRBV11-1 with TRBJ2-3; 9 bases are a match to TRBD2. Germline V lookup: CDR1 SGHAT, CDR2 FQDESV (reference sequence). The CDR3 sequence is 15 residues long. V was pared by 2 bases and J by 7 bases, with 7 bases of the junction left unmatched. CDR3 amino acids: CASSLLSGSYNTQYF. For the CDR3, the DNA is TGTGCCAGCAGCTTACTTAGCGGGAGTTATAATACGCAGTATTTT.

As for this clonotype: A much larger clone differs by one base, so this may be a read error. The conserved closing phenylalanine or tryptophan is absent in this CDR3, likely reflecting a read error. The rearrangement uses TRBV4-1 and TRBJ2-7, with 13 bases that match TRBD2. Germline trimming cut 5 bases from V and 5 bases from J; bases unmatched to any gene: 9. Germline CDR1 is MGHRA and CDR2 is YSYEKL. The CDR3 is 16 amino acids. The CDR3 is CASSAWTSGGMDEQYL. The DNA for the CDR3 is TGCGCCAGCAGCGCCTGGACTAGCGGGGGTATGGACGAGCAGTACCTC.

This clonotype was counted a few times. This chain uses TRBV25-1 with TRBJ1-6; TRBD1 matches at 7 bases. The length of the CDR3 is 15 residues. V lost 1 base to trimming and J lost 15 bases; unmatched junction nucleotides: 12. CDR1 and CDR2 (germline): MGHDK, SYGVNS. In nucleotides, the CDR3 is TGTGCCAGCAGTGAATTACTAGGGACAGCAATTCTCCTCCACTTT. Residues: CASSELLGTAILLHF.

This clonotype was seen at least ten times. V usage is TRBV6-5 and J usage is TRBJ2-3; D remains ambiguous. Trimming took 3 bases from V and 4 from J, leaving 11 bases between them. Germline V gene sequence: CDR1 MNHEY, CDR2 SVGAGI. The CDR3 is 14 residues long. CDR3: CASSYEPSADTQYF. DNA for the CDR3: TGTGCCAGCAGTTATGAGCCCTCCGCAGATACGCAGTATTTT.